The clone carrying this T cell receptor beta chain was seen a single time. Its antigen remains unknown. The data derive from a study of T cells in Graves' hyperthyroidism and ophthalmopathy. Findings of the study overall: Blood also held most thyroid clonotypes expanded beyond 0.001.

CDR1 and CDR2 from the germline V gene are KGHDR and SFDVKD. The CDR3 is 16 residues long. Trimming at V came to 5 bases and at J to 8 bases, leaving 14 bases not matched to a gene. Researchers amplified the TCR beta CDR3 regions from RNA transcripts. TCR CDR3 underwent first-round RT-PCR with the HTBI primer set. Via MiXCR, TCRdb re-called the multiplex PCR reads, giving one row per CDR3 protein. The top ten hold about 43% of the sample, which has about 510,000 distinct CDR3 sequences, 46% seen once. Every diagnosis used clinical symptoms, serum thyroxine and TRAb, thyroid ultrasound and orbital computed tomography.

Sequenced: peripheral blood or thyroid tissue (not recorded which). The receptor was derived from an adult woman with Graves' disease, either hyperthyroidism or ophthalmopathy (not recorded which). The chain uses TRBV24-1 and TRBJ1-3, with TRBD1 matching over 7 bases. The CDR3: CATSAGTAGDKHTIYF. The CDR3 coding sequence is TGTGCCACCAGTGCCGGGACAGCTGGGGACAAACACACCATATATTTT.